This TCR beta chain was captured in a study of T cell responses to AZD1222 COVID-19 vaccine (dated by TCRdb to the early 2020s). Regarding the research as a whole: Because spike-specific TCR depth and breadth did not differ between the two schedules, AZD1222 recipients who got a second dose at roughly 4 weeks were pooled with those who got a second dose at roughly 12 weeks. A total of approximately 250 trial participants underwent TCR sequencing, of whom 200 to 220 had received two doses of AZD1222 and some 25 had received two doses of the MenACWY control vaccine. Enrollment into the trials was organized by age into subgroups of 18-55, 56-69 and 70-plus years, and those subgroups contained approximately 160, 26 and 62 TCR-sequenced participants, respectively. The paper's findings and limits, for the study overall: Reportedly, close to half of the unique spike-specific TCRs recognized epitopes lying outside the regions that are mutated in the B.1.351 and B.1.1.7 variants. Most participants were white British and females outnumbered males, and the authors suggested that clonal diversity may have been underestimated. The whole spike protein was spanned by vaccine-associated CD4 TCRs, and dominant responses were seen in regions 160-218 and 743-854. Spike-specific TCR breadth and depth rose significantly after two AZD1222 doses compared with day 0 and with MenACWY recipients. Because no day 14 peak-response samples were available, repertoires were characterized only after the peak T cell response. Conclusions about previously exposed vaccinees were limited because only 5 or 6 AZD1222 recipients were SARS-CoV-2 seropositive at baseline. The 56-69-year group was small, and its depth increase did not reach significance, likely because of low power.

This clone was recorded at least ten times. Its cognate antigen has yet to be identified. No base quality information exists; no much larger clone differs at one position. The CDR3 regions of human TCRbeta chains were analyzed by immunosequencing. Concerning the study's data processing: TCRs in the repertoires were matched against a reference library of SARS-CoV-2-specific TCRs that had been generated with the MIRA antigen-specificity platform. Breadth was defined as the fraction of unique TCRs that were SARS-CoV-2-associated, and depth was defined as the fraction of total T cells that were SARS-CoV-2-associated. Using the MIRA data, each spike-specific TCR was assigned both to the spike region to which the TCR was reactive and to a CD4 or CD8 class. Log10-transformed breadth and depth values were compared by one-way ANOVA with Sidak's multiple comparisons tests. What TCRdb holds here is the immuneACCESS table cut down to in-frame rearrangements. Part of the clones is not present; checked against another copy, under half of the missing clones reflect an unresolved V gene, and the others are unexplained. V and J calls and clone size are copied from that table; D and trimming were computed from the DNA. In all, the sample holds 150,000 to 200,000 clones, and roughly 87% of those were seen once. The biggest ten clones account for 2.6% of the sample.

The germline V and J ends show losses of 6 bases and 10 bases respectively, and no gene match explains 11 bases of the junction. Sequences LNHDA (CDR1) and SQIVND (CDR2) are obtained from the germline V gene (reference sequence). From its cysteine to its phenylalanine, the CDR3 spans 14 amino acids. Solely the CDR3 DNA is kept, with 42 bases framed from the first base. This sample's time point label indicates: baseline before first vaccination. The vaccinee samples were drawn from two UK trials, COV001 and COV002, one of which was a single-blind randomized controlled phase 2/3 trial testing AZD1222 (ChAdOx1 nCoV-19) in healthy adults. For TCRbeta chain sequencing, PBMC samples from trial participants were taken at day 0 and at day 28 after the second dose.

The chain uses TRBV19 and TRBJ1-1, with 10 bases in between that match TRBD1. Sequenced here: peripheral blood, sampled on day 0 of AZD1222 vaccination. The TCR was taken from an adult in good health. CDR3 sequence: CASRPGTGVGVAFF. At the DNA level, the sequence is TGTGCCAGTAGACCCGGGACAGGGGTCGGAGTAGCTTTCTTT.